The rows below give T cell receptor beta chains drawn from one sample of a study of cytomegalovirus exposure and HLA in healthy donors. Profiled with immunoSEQ multiplex PCR; TCRdb holds only in-frame clones, not every one. The sample consists of under 200,000 clones, 77% of them appearing once. The sample was PBMCs. These TCRs come from a woman between 35 and 50 years old in good health and CMV-seropositive. Each CDR3 is given with its conserved first and last residue. The order of the fields is J gene, V gene, D gene, clone size, CDR3 DNA, CDR3 protein. The D gene is left open where the match is weak. Some rows mark clone size as missing; the rest say once, few, many or name a class of expanded clone.

TRBJ2-7 TRBV6-6 NA NA TGTGCCAGCACCCCGGGGGTCTCCTACGAGCAGTACTTC CASTPGVSYEQYF
TRBJ1-4 TRBV2 TRBD1 NA TGTGCCAGCAGTCAGGGGGCAAATGAAAAACTGTTTTTT CASSQGANEKLFF
TRBJ2-3 TRBV11-3 NA once TGTGCCAGCAGCTCGGAGCGGGTAGACTTCACAGATACGCAGTATTTT CASSSERVDFTDTQYF
TRBJ2-3 TRBV7-9 TRBD2 NA TGTGCCAGCAGCTTAGGCGCGGGGGAGATCACAGATACGCAGTATTTT CASSLGAGEITDTQYF
TRBJ1-2 TRBV29-1 TRBD1 NA TGCAGCGTTCAGGGGGGACAGGGCATTAGTACTAACTATGGCTACACCTTC CSVQGGQGISTNYGYTF
TRBJ2-1 TRBV9 TRBD1 NA TGTGCCAGCAGCTACGGGACAGCCTACAATGAGCAGTTCTTC CASSYGTAYNEQFF
TRBJ2-5 TRBV30 NA NA TGTGCCTGGAGTGTACGGCAGGGGCTCGAAGAGACCCAGTACTTC CAWSVRQGLEETQYF
TRBJ2-3 TRBV2 TRBD2 NA TGTGCCAGCACCCGACCTAGCGGGAGGATGACGGATACGCAGTATTTT CASTRPSGRMTDTQYF
TRBJ1-2 TRBV19 NA once TGTGCCAGTAGTAATCCTCACCAGGGCAGCTATGGCTACACCTTC CASSNPHQGSYGYTF
TRBJ2-3 TRBV4-3 NA once TGCGCCAGCAGCCGGGACCTTGTGGGGGGAACATATCTTAATACGCAGTATTTT CASSRDLVGGTYLNTQYF
TRBJ2-2 TRBV5-1 TRBD2 NA TGCGCCAGCAGCTCCGGACTAGTTGCCGGGGAGCTGTTTTTT CASSSGLVAGELFF
TRBJ2-7 TRBV18 TRBD1 NA TGTGCCAGCTCACAGACAGGGGCCCCCTACGAGCAGTACTTC CASSQTGAPYEQYF
TRBJ1-2 TRBV29-1 NA NA TGCAGTTCTACAGGCAACTATGGCTACACCTTC CSSTGNYGYTF
TRBJ2-6 TRBV25-1 NA NA TGTGCCAGCAGTGGAGATTTTTTTCCTGGGGCCAACGTCCTGACTTTC CASSGDFFPGANVLTF
TRBJ2-3 TRBV7-6 TRBD2 NA TGTGCCAGCAGCTTCGGGGGGGTAGCAGATACGCAGTATTTT CASSFGGVADTQYF
TRBJ1-2 TRBV30 TRBD1 NA TGTGGTTCGGGACAGGTTAACTATGGCTACACCTTC CGSGQVNYGYTF
TRBJ2-7 TRBV7-9 TRBD2 few TGTGCCACCGACCCTAGCGGGGTAAGCGAGCAGTACTTC CATDPSGVSEQYF
TRBJ1-2 TRBV30 NA NA TGTGCCTGGAGTGGAATTAGGCAGGGCGGTTTCTATGGCTACACCTTC CAWSGIRQGGFYGYTF
TRBJ2-7 TRBV7-2 NA NA TGTGCCAGCAGCTTAACACCTCGGGGCTACGAGCAGTACTTC CASSLTPRGYEQYF
TRBJ2-7 TRBV18 NA NA TGTGCCAGCTCCCCGCCCCTGGGAGGCACATACGAGCAGTACTTC CASSPPLGGTYEQYF
TRBJ1-1 TRBV7-6 NA few TGTGCCAGCAGCGCAGATTCGAACACTGAAGCTTTCTTT CASSADSNTEAFF
TRBJ2-7 TRBV30 NA NA TGTGCCTGGAGTCCCCCCGGCGGCTACGAGCAGTACTTC CAWSPPGGYEQYF
TRBJ2-3 TRBV5-5 TRBD1 NA TGTGCCAGCACCGACTCGGACAGGTGGTCTAGCACAGATACGCAGTATTTT CASTDSDRWSSTDTQYF
TRBJ1-5 TRBV4-2 TRBD1 NA TGTGCCAGCAGCGTGACAGGGGTTAGCAATCAGCCCCAGCATTTT CASSVTGVSNQPQHF
TRBJ2-6 TRBV5-4 NA NA TGTGCCAGCAGCTTGAACAATGGGGCCAACGTCCTGACTTTC CASSLNNGANVLTF
TRBJ2-4 TRBV18 NA NA TGTGCCAGCTCACCCGGGACAGCGGGAGCCAAAAACATTCAGTACTTC CASSPGTAGAKNIQYF
TRBJ1-2 TRBV2 TRBD1 NA TGTGCCAGCAGACCGGGACAGGGGGCACAATATGGCTACACCTTC CASRPGQGAQYGYTF
TRBJ2-3 TRBV7-7 NA NA TGTGCCAGCAGCCCAATTCATTGGCCGTGGACGGGAGAGGGCACAGATACGCAGTATTTT CASSPIHWPWTGEGTDTQYF
TRBJ1-6 TRBV6-5 NA NA TGTGCCACCCGGATTAGGGCAGGGGATAATTCACCCCTCCACTTT CATRIRAGDNSPLHF
TRBJ1-5 TRBV28 NA NA TGTGCCAGCAGTTTCCCAGAGGGGCCCCAGCATTTT CASSFPEGPQHF
TRBJ2-7 TRBV11-2 TRBD2 NA TGTGCCAGCAGCCGAACATCGGAGGGGAGGGACGAGCAGTACTTC CASSRTSEGRDEQYF
TRBJ2-2 TRBV5-4 TRBD2 NA TGTGCCAGCAGCTTGGGGACTAGCACCGGGGAGCTGTTTTTT CASSLGTSTGELFF
TRBJ1-2 TRBV7-2 NA NA TGTGCCAGCAGCTTAGCCCCCGGGGATGGCTACACCTTC CASSLAPGDGYTF
TRBJ2-3 TRBV2 TRBD2 NA TGTGCCAGCAGCCCTTCTAGCGGGGGCGCAGATACGCAGTATTTT CASSPSSGGADTQYF
TRBJ2-3 TRBV7-8 NA once TGTGCCAGCAGCTTCTCCCCAGGGGATACGCAGTATTTT CASSFSPGDTQYF
TRBJ2-1 TRBV19 TRBD1 NA TGTGCCAGTAGTAGGTCCCGGACAGGGCCCTACAATGAGCAGTTCTTC CASSRSRTGPYNEQFF
TRBJ2-7 TRBV28 NA NA TGTGCCAGCAGTCAATGGGGGGACTCCTACGAGCAGTACTTC CASSQWGDSYEQYF
TRBJ2-5 TRBV7-9 NA NA TGTGCCAGCGGCATCGGCGGGGTCCAAGAGACCCAGTACTTC CASGIGGVQETQYF
TRBJ2-2 TRBV5-1 NA NA TGCGCCAGCAGCCAAACAGGGCAGGATGTTTCCGGGGAGCTGTTTTTT CASSQTGQDVSGELFF